These 27 T cell receptor beta chains share one sample of origin, sequenced in a study of blood T cell repertoires in COVID-19. This table comes from immunoSEQ multiplex PCR, and its TCRdb copy is limited to in-frame clones, with some not included. This sample has 250,000 or so clones, with more than 70% found just once. Sequenced: peripheral blood. Receptor source: a man older than 75 with acute or convalescent COVID-19.

In its sample, this clone was seen a few times. CDR3 nucleotide sequence: TGTGCCACCAGCAGAGGAGAGGGGGTGATGAACACTGAAGCTTTCTTT. This encodes CATSRGEGVMNTEAFF. The V and J genes are TRBV15 and TRBJ1-1, with D perhaps matching TRBD1 (6 bases). The V gene lost 1 base and the J gene lost 0 bases, with 12 bases spanning the gap. CDR3 length: 16 amino acids. Germline V gene data show CDR1 as LNHNV and CDR2 as YYDKDF (reference sequence).

This CDR3 reads CASSPAAETQYF. In nucleotides, the CDR3 is TGTGCCAGTAGTCCCGCGGCGGAGACCCAGTACTTC. V and J are TRBV19 and TRBJ2-5; D is ambiguous. The CDR3 is 12 amino acids. The germline gives CDR1 LNHDA, CDR2 SQIVND (reference sequence). Deletions cut 5 bases from V and 5 bases from J, with 9 bases between.

J is TRBJ1-2 and V is TRBV6-6, with TRBD1 matching 7 bases. There are 16 residues in the CDR3. V shed 6 bases and J 0 bases; nucleotides not matched to a gene: 10. Germline V gene data show CDR1 as MNHNY and CDR2 as SVGAGI (reference sequence). CDR3 loop: CASSQMGQRPNYGYTF. CDR3 DNA sequence: TGTGCCAGCAGCCAGATGGGACAGCGACCTAACTATGGCTACACCTTC.

This CDR3 is CASSSVPRYEQYF. The DNA for the CDR3 is TGTGCCAGCAGCTCCGTACCTAGGTACGAGCAGTACTTC. The chain uses TRBV7-8 and TRBJ2-7; unclear D gene. V was shortened by 4 bases and J by 4 bases, with 11 bases between the two germline ends. Looked up from germline, CDR1 is SGHVS and CDR2 is FQNEAQ. CDR3 size: 13 residues.

The chain is built from TRBV4-3 and TRBJ1-2, with D perhaps matching TRBD1 (5 bases). V was shortened by 1 base and J by 4 bases, with 10 bases between the two germline ends. CDR1 is LGHNA, CDR2 YSLEER, per germline. The CDR3 is made up of 14 amino acids. The CDR3 DNA reads as TGCGCCAGCAGCCAAGGCGGGGCTGTCTATGGCTACACCTTC. The encoded protein is CASSQGGAVYGYTF.

The chain joins TRBV27 to TRBJ2-6, with 11 nucleotides matching TRBD1. CDR3 length: 19 residues. Losses at the gene ends were 5 bases for V and 0 bases for J; bases not matched to a gene: 9. Per the germline V gene, CDR1 is MNHEY and CDR2 is SMNVEV (reference sequence). In nucleotides, the CDR3 is TGTGCCAGCAGTATCTGGACAGGGGGCCTCAACTCTGGGGCCAACGTCCTGACTTTC. Translated: CASSIWTGGLNSGANVLTF.

V and J are TRBV7-8 and TRBJ2-7; 7 bases line up with TRBD1. This CDR3 spans 13 amino acids. V gave up 5 bases and J gave up 5 bases; unmatched junction bases: 6. Germline values: CDR1 SGHVS, CDR2 FQNEAQ. CDR3 amino acids: CASSRDRVDEQYF. The CDR3 nucleotides read TGTGCCAGCAGCCGAGACAGGGTAGACGAGCAGTACTTC.

V is TRBV19 and J is TRBJ1-5, with D tentatively TRBD1 (6 bases). Trimming left V 5 bases short and J 7 bases short, with 15 bases between. Germline V gene lookup returns CDR1 LNHDA and CDR2 SQIVND (reference sequence). This CDR3 comprises 14 residues. The CDR3 is CASSWGHPQQPQHF. The CDR3, as DNA: TGTGCCAGTAGTTGGGGACACCCGCAACAGCCCCAGCATTTT.

The chain couples TRBV5-1 to TRBJ2-3, with 15 bases lining up with TRBD2. Unmatched junction bases numbered 8, after V lost 2 bases and J lost 1 base. This CDR3 has 19 amino acids. Germline V gives CDR1 SGHRS, CDR2 YFSETQ. The CDR3: CASSFGLAGGWGRTDTQYF. The CDR3 DNA reads as TGCGCCAGCAGCTTCGGACTAGCGGGAGGGTGGGGCCGCACAGATACGCAGTATTTT.

The rearrangement joins TRBV7-8 to TRBJ2-1; TRBD2 matches at 11 bases. This CDR3 region has 14 residues. CDR1 and CDR2 from the germline V gene are SGHVS and FQNEAQ. Germline trimming cut 3 bases from V and 9 bases from J; bases unmatched to any gene: 4. The DNA for the CDR3 is TGTGCCAGCAGCTTTAGCGGGAGGGCGGCTGAGCAGTTCTTC. Its protein product is CASSFSGRAAEQFF.

This chain links TRBV9 with TRBJ2-5; D is perhaps TRBD1 (6 bases). The CDR3 totals 15 residues. Looked up from germline, CDR1 is SGDLS and CDR2 is YYNGEE. V lost 4 bases and J 1 base, leaving 14 bases between the germline ends. In DNA form, the CDR3 reads TGTGCCAGCAGCATAACCACAGGGTCCCAAGAGACCCAGTACTTC. It translates to CASSITTGSQETQYF.

The V call is TRBV18, the J call TRBJ2-4; TRBD1 might be the D (7 bases). CDR3 length: 14 residues. Germline lookup yields CDR1 KGHSH and CDR2 LQKENI. The V end was cut by 2 bases, the J end by 8 bases, with 13 bases between. The CDR3 loop is CASSPETGRYIQYF. Here the CDR3 DNA reads TGTGCCAGCTCACCAGAGACAGGGAGGTACATTCAGTACTTC.

The V call is TRBV11-2, the J call TRBJ1-4; a weak D match, TRBD1 (5 bases). Trimming pared 3 bases from V and 5 bases from J, leaving 13 bases between. Germline V gene sequence: CDR1 SGHAT, CDR2 FQNNGV. This CDR3 is built from 15 residues. The CDR3 loop reads CASSFVRALNEKLFF. As DNA, the CDR3 is TGTGCCAGCAGCTTTGTCAGGGCCCTAAATGAAAAACTGTTTTTT.

In nucleotides, the CDR3 is TGTGCCAGTAGTGCAAGGACAGGGGGCACAATGAACACTGAAGCTTTCTTT. It codes for CASSARTGGTMNTEAFF. This rearrangement joins TRBV19 to TRBJ1-1, with TRBD1 matching 11 bases. Germline-derived CDR1 and CDR2 are LNHDA and SQIVND (reference sequence). V was pared by 5 bases and J by 0 bases, with 8 bases of the junction left unmatched. The CDR3 covers 17 residues.

The chain carries TRBV6-5 and TRBJ1-1; 7 bases line up with TRBD1. The CDR3 runs to 14 residues. Germline V gene lookup returns CDR1 MNHEY and CDR2 SVGAGI. V lost 5 bases, J lost 6 bases, and 9 bases stayed unmatched. The CDR3 DNA is TGTGCCAGCAGTAGACAGGGTGGTTTCGCTGAAGCTTTCTTT. Translated, it gives CASSRQGGFAEAFF.

The chain joins TRBV19 to TRBJ1-3; D may be TRBD1 (6 bases). V was shortened by 3 bases and J by 2 bases, with 17 bases between the two germline ends. The CDR3 is 17 residues long. The germline V gene encodes CDR1 LNHDA and CDR2 SQIVND (reference sequence). The CDR3 sequence is CASSMLPGALAGNTIYF. The CDR3 coding sequence is TGTGCCAGTAGTATGTTGCCAGGGGCCTTGGCTGGAAACACCATATATTTT.

There are a few counts of this clone. The V gene is TRBV5-1, the J gene TRBJ2-3; 8 bases fit TRBD2. The CDR3 is made up of 14 amino acids. V shed 4 bases and J 3 bases; nucleotides not matched to a gene: 4. Germline V CDR1 and CDR2: SGHRS, YFSETQ. Here the CDR3 reads CASSPGGATDTQYF. The DNA for the CDR3 is TGCGCCAGCAGCCCGGGGGGGGCTACAGATACGCAGTATTTT. Combining the CDR3 with reference TRBV5-1 and TRBJ2-3 gives the whole variable domain KAGVTQTPRYLIKTRGQQVTLSCSPISGHRSVSWYQQTPGQGLQFLFEYFSETQRNKGNFPGRFSGRQFSNSRSEMNVSTLELGDSALYLCASSPGGATDTQYFGPGTRLTVL.

The CDR3 DNA reads as TGTGCCAGCAGCTTGTCAGGGCCCCTGGGGGAGACCCAGTACTTC. As protein: CASSLSGPLGETQYF. The rearrangement uses TRBV5-4 and TRBJ2-5; a weak D match, TRBD1 (5 bases). Germline CDR1 SGHNT, CDR2 YYREEE (reference sequence). Trimming cost V 1 base and J 5 bases, with 15 bases left between them. The CDR3 extends over 15 amino acids.

The rearrangement joins TRBV29-1 to TRBJ2-1; TRBD2 agrees at 12 bases. This CDR3 contains 15 residues. CDR1 is SQVTM, CDR2 ANQGSEA, per germline. V lost 4 bases to trimming and J lost 6 bases; unmatched junction nucleotides: 7. The CDR3: CSVVSSGRGANEQFF. In DNA, the CDR3 is TGCAGCGTTGTGTCTAGCGGGAGGGGGGCCAATGAGCAGTTCTTC.

The rearrangement joins TRBV5-1 to TRBJ1-1, with D uncertain. V lost 4 bases, J lost 0 bases, and 7 bases lay in between. The germline V gene encodes CDR1 SGHRS and CDR2 YFSETQ. The CDR3 runs to 13 residues. The CDR3 DNA reads TGCGCCAGCAGCGCGCGGGTGAACACTGAAGCTTTCTTT. This sequence encodes CASSARVNTEAFF.

Here the CDR3 DNA reads TGTGCCAGCAGTTTAAGCTTCGGGGGTGAAAAACTGTTTTTT. This encodes CASSLSFGGEKLFF. The chain couples TRBV28 to TRBJ1-4, with D tentatively TRBD1 (5 bases). Germline-derived CDR1 and CDR2 are MDHEN and SYDVKM. Between the trimmed V and J ends, which lost 2 bases and 7 bases, there was a span of 11 bases. The CDR3 contains 14 residues.

This sequence joins TRBV6-6 and TRBJ1-2; 8 bases fit TRBD1. Germline CDR1 and CDR2: MNHNY and SVGAGI (reference sequence). The length of the CDR3 is 13 residues. V shed 7 bases, J shed 5 bases, and the junction held 6 bases outside the gene matches. CDR3 in amino acids: CASTEGQDYGYTF. The CDR3 DNA is TGTGCCAGCACCGAGGGACAGGATTATGGCTACACCTTC.

The chain joins TRBV18 to TRBJ1-2, with 9 bases identical to TRBD1. The CDR3 loop spans 13 amino acids. The V gene end was trimmed by 6 bases and the J gene end by 6 bases; junction bases not matched to a gene: 5. Germline CDR1 is KGHSH and CDR2 is LQKENI. CDR3 in DNA: TGTGCCAGCTCCGCTGACAGGGGGAATGGCTACACCTTC. Amino acids: CASSADRGNGYTF.

This clone has only one observation. The chain uses TRBV28 and TRBJ1-5; perhaps TRBD1 as D (5 bases). V was cut by 1 base and J by 2 bases, with 12 bases left in between. The CDR3 contains 16 residues. Germline CDR1 reads MDHEN; CDR2 reads SYDVKM. The CDR3 region is CASSLLEGLGNQPQHF. The CDR3 DNA sequence: TGTGCCAGCAGTTTATTGGAGGGGTTGGGCAATCAGCCCCAGCATTTT.

This chain uses TRBV21-1 with TRBJ2-7; the table assigns TRBD1, which was not confirmed against the DNA. TRBV21-1 is a pseudogene locus. CDR3 length: 16 residues. The CDR3 DNA reads as TGTGCCAGCAGCCCCTTGAATCGGGACAGGGTCTACGAGCAGTACTTC. It encodes CASSPLNRDRVYEQYF.

The chain combines TRBV18 with TRBJ2-1, with 7 bases that match TRBD2. Unmatched junction bases numbered 6, after V lost 6 bases and J lost 4 bases. In germline, CDR1 is KGHSH, CDR2 LQKENI. CDR3 length: 14 residues. The chain's CDR3 is CASSGLAVYNEQFF. The CDR3 DNA follows: TGTGCCAGCTCGGGGCTAGCGGTTTACAATGAGCAGTTCTTC. The complete variable domain, with remaining parts taken from reference TRBV18 and TRBJ2-1, reads NAGVMQNPRHLVRRRGQEARLRCSPMKGHSHVYWYRQLPEEGLKFMVYLQKENIIDESGMPKERFSAEFPKEGPSILRIQQVVRGDSAAYFCASSGLAVYNEQFFGPGTRLTVL.

The chain has TRBV10-3 and TRBJ2-1; D perhaps matches TRBD1 (6 bases). The CDR3 is made up of 19 amino acids. Deletions cut 6 bases from V and 0 bases from J, with 24 bases between. CDR1 ENHRY and CDR2 SYGVKD come from the germline V gene. CDR3 nucleotide sequence: TGTGCCATCAGACCTCGCCCGGGACAAGGGTTCGTCTCCTACAATGAGCAGTTCTTC. Amino acids: CAIRPRPGQGFVSYNEQFF.